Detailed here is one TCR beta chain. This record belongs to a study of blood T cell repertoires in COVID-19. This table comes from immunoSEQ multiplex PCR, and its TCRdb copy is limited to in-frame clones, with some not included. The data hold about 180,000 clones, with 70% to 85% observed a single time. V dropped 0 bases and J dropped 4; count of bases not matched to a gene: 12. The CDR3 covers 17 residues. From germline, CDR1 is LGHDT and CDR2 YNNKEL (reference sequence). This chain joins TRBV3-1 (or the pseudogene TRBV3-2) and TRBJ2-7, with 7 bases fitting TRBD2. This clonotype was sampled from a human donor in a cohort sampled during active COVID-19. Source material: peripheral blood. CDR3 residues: CASSQDPTSEQYYEQYF. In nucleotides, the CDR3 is TGTGCCAGCAGCCAAGATCCAACTAGCGAGCAATATTACGAGCAGTACTTC.